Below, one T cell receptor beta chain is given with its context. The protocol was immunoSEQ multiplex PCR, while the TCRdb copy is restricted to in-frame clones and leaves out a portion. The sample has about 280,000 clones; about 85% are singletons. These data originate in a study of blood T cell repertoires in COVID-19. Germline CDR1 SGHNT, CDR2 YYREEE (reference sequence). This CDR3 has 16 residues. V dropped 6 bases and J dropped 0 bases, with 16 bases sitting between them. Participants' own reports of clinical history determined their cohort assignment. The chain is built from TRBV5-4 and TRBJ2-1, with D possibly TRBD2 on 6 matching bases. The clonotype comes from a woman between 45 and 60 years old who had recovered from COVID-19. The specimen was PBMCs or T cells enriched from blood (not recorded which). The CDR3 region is CASTRGASVSYNEQFF. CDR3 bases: TGTGCCAGCACGCGAGGGGCTAGCGTCTCCTACAATGAGCAGTTCTTC.